Presented here are 11 T cell receptor beta chains from one specimen sequenced in a study of blood T cell repertoires in COVID-19. The method was immunoSEQ multiplex PCR; TCRdb's version includes in-frame clones alone and lacks a portion of them. The data hold around 700,000 clones, with 85% to 90% observed a single time. The sequencing sample was made of peripheral blood. These receptors were obtained from a woman aged 18 to 35 with acute or convalescent COVID-19.

The V gene is TRBV5-4, the J gene TRBJ1-2, with TRBD1 matching over 7 bases. The CDR3 contains 15 residues. Germline V lookup: CDR1 SGHNT, CDR2 YYREEE (reference sequence). Trimming cost V 4 bases and J 4 bases; bases outside gene matches: 10. CDR3 loop: CASSPPDRDSYGYTF. In nucleotides, the CDR3 is TGTGCCAGCAGCCCGCCTGACCGGGACAGCTATGGCTACACCTTC.

This sequence joins TRBV12-5 and TRBJ2-5; TRBD2 matches 10 bases. The junction had 8 bases not matched to a gene; V was cut back by 2 bases and J by 5 bases. This CDR3 region has 16 residues. Per germline, CDR1 LGHNT and CDR2 FRNRAP. Here the CDR3 DNA reads TGTGCTAGTGGTTTGCCCCGAGCGGGGGGGCCCGAGACCCAGTACTTC. Encoded protein: CASGLPRAGGPETQYF.

Only one count was recorded for this clone. The chain is built from TRBV18 and TRBJ1-2; D is ambiguous. V lost 3 bases and J 4 bases, leaving 12 bases between the germline ends. Germline CDR1 is KGHSH and CDR2 is LQKENI. CDR3 length: 14 residues. The CDR3 loop reads CASSPSGSIYGYTF. The DNA for the CDR3 is TGTGCCAGCTCACCTTCGGGTTCCATCTATGGCTACACCTTC.

Notes on this clone: Other DNA sequences in the same sample also yield this CDR3. J is TRBJ1-1 and V is TRBV6-6; 9 bases fit TRBD1. The CDR3 is 15 amino acids. Unmatched junction bases numbered 7, after V lost 3 bases and J lost 5 bases. CDR1 is MNHNY, CDR2 SVGAGI, per germline (reference sequence). CDR3 bases: TGTGCCAGCAGTTATTCTCCTGACAGGGGGACTGAAGCTTTCTTT. It specifies CASSYSPDRGTEAFF.

This clone was recorded at least ten times. This chain connects TRBV2 to TRBJ1-6; TRBD1 agrees at 7 bases. J was trimmed by 0 bases and V by 7 bases; bases with no gene match: 6. The CDR3 has 16 amino acids. The germline V gene encodes CDR1 SNHLY and CDR2 FYNNEI. CDR3 coding DNA: TGTGCCAGCACCACGGACAGGAGCTCCTATAATTCACCCCTCCACTTT. Protein product: CASTTDRSSYNSPLHF.

The V gene is TRBV3-1 (or the pseudogene TRBV3-2), the J gene TRBJ2-1; D is unresolved. This CDR3 is 13 amino acids long. Trimming pared 1 base from V and 6 bases from J, leaving 7 bases between. The germline V gene has CDR1 LGHDT and CDR2 YNNKEL (reference sequence). The CDR3 DNA reads as TGTGCCAGCAGCCAAGGTCGCGGCAATGAGCAGTTCTTC. Its translation: CASSQGRGNEQFF.

The gene calls are TRBV5-1 and TRBJ1-1; 11 bases are a match to TRBD1. The germline V gene has CDR1 SGHRS and CDR2 YFSETQ. The V gene end was trimmed by 4 bases and the J gene end by 4 bases; junction bases not matched to a gene: 24. CDR3 length: 21 amino acids. The CDR3 here is CASSKGQGAVGLGVFATEAFF. The CDR3 bases are TGCGCCAGCAGCAAAGGACAGGGGGCAGTCGGGCTCGGGGTGTTCGCCACTGAAGCTTTCTTT.

This rearrangement joins TRBV29-1 to TRBJ2-7; maybe TRBD1 (6 bases). Germline CDR1 reads SQVTM; CDR2 reads ANQGSEA. Trimming removed 4 bases from V and 2 bases from J, with 9 bases in between. CDR3 size: 12 residues. CDR3 nucleotide sequence: TGCAGCGTTGGGGACACCACCTACGAGCAGTACTTC. This codes for CSVGDTTYEQYF.

This clone was counted a few times. The rearrangement joins TRBV5-4 to TRBJ1-2, with unresolved D. This CDR3 is built from 12 residues. V was trimmed by 0 bases and J by 4 bases, leaving 4 bases between them. Per the germline V gene, CDR1 is SGHNT and CDR2 is YYREEE (reference sequence). The CDR3 spells CASSLAPYGYTF. As DNA, the CDR3 is TGTGCCAGCAGCTTGGCTCCCTATGGCTACACCTTC.

This chain joins TRBV30 and TRBJ1-1; D is ambiguous. Germline lookup yields CDR1 GTSNPN and CDR2 SVGIG (reference sequence). With 0 bases removed from V and 3 bases from J, the gap between germline ends came to 14 bases. CDR3 length: 15 amino acids. DNA of the CDR3: TGTGCCTGGAGTGTAGAGCCCATCCCCTACACTGAAGCTTTCTTT. This codes for CAWSVEPIPYTEAFF.

The chain employs TRBV21-1 and TRBJ1-2; the table's TRBD1 call for D was not verified on the DNA. TRBV21-1 is recorded as a pseudogene. This CDR3 comprises 14 residues. CDR3 region: CASNGLATPYGYTF. The CDR3 DNA sequence: TGTGCCAGCAATGGGCTCGCCACTCCCTATGGCTACACCTTC.